This passage covers 2 T cell receptor beta chains from one sample sequenced in a study of blood T cell repertoires in COVID-19. The table came from immunoSEQ multiplex PCR; TCRdb's copy has only in-frame clones and leaves some out. Here the sample spans 9,700 or so clones, roughly 80% being singletons. Sequencing input: peripheral blood. The receptors were gathered from a man between 65 and 85 years old with active COVID-19.

This chain joins TRBV6-2 or TRBV6-3 and TRBJ2-1, with 9 bases lining up with TRBD2. Germline CDR1 and CDR2: MNHEY and SVGEGT. Trimming took 5 bases from V and 2 from J; bases not matched to a gene: 7. The CDR3 runs to 16 residues. CDR3: CASSGLAGKTYNEQFF. The CDR3 DNA reads TGTGCCAGCAGTGGCCTAGCGGGAAAGACCTACAATGAGCAGTTCTTC.

This chain uses TRBV13 with TRBJ2-4, with 9 nucleotides matching TRBD1. The ends lost 2 bases at V and 10 bases at J; junction bases unmatched: 9. CDR3 length: 15 residues. CDR1 and CDR2 from the germline V gene are PRHDT and FYEKMQ (reference sequence). CDR3 DNA sequence: TGTGCCAGCAGCTTAAGCTGGGACAGGGCGATAATTCAGTACTTC. Protein sequence: CASSLSWDRAIIQYF.